This T cell receptor beta chain is drawn from a study of T cells in localized non-small cell lung cancer. Profiled with immunoSEQ multiplex PCR; TCRdb holds only in-frame clones, not every one. Here the sample spans over 20,000 clones, 92% being singletons. This clonotype was obtained from a man between 40 and 69 years old with stage III squamous cell lung carcinoma. The sample in question was peripheral blood, obtained before any cancer treatment.

The DNA of the CDR3 is TGTGCCAGCAGTGGATTTGACAGGGGACCCGCTGAAGCTTTCTTT. Translating it yields CASSGFDRGPAEAFF. The chain joins TRBV2 to TRBJ1-1; TRBD1 aligns across 8 bases. Germline V lookup: CDR1 SNHLY, CDR2 FYNNEI. V lost 4 bases, J lost 6 bases, and 10 bases stayed unmatched. The CDR3 loop spans 15 amino acids.